This passage covers 18 T cell receptor beta chains from one sample sequenced in a study of shared clonotypes between healthy human individuals. The repertoire was sequenced with immunoSEQ multiplex PCR; TCRdb's copy has only in-frame clones and lacks some. This table has about 2.3 million clones, over 90% appearing once. Sequencing input: naive CD4+ T cells from PBMCs. The subset: CD45RA+ positively selected. All receptors derive from a man between 18 and 29 years old in good health. Some clones in this sample may be carry-over from other donors' samples.

The rearrangement links TRBV11-2 to TRBJ2-7, with D possibly TRBD2 on 5 matching bases. The germline CDR1 and CDR2 sequences are SGHAT and FQNNGV. The CDR3 has 13 amino acids. V shed 2 bases and J shed 3 bases, with 8 bases lying between them. The CDR3 DNA sequence: TGTGCCAGCAGCTTACGCGGGTACTACGAGCAGTACTTC. Residues: CASSLRGYYEQYF.

The chain joins TRBV10-2 to TRBJ1-1; D not certain. This CDR3 region has 15 residues. The V gene lost 7 bases and the J gene lost 5 bases, with 20 bases spanning the gap. Per the germline V gene, CDR1 is WSHSY and CDR2 is SAAADI. CDR3 DNA sequence: TGCGCCAGCACCAGATTTGGGTTCGCTGAGACTGAAGCTTTCTTT. Its translation: CASTRFGFAETEAFF.

The chain has TRBV18 and TRBJ2-1; either TRBD1 or TRBD2 may fit D (5 bases each). This CDR3 comprises 15 residues. Trimming removed 1 base from V and 0 bases from J, with 7 bases in between. Germline V gives CDR1 KGHSH, CDR2 LQKENI. CDR3 nucleotide sequence: TGTGCCAGCTCACCACGGGGGTACTCCTACAATGAGCAGTTCTTC. It is translated as CASSPRGYSYNEQFF. The full variable domain, its missing parts supplied by reference TRBV18 and TRBJ2-1, is NAGVMQNPRHLVRRRGQEARLRCSPMKGHSHVYWYRQLPEEGLKFMVYLQKENIIDESGMPKERFSAEFPKEGPSILRIQQVVRGDSAAYFCASSPRGYSYNEQFFGPGTRLTVL.

The genes are TRBV19 and TRBJ2-7; D assignment may be TRBD1 or TRBD2 (5 bases each). Germline V CDR1 and CDR2: LNHDA, SQIVND (reference sequence). The CDR3 has 15 amino acids. Trimming shortened V by 1 base and J by 0 bases, and 10 bases separated the two germline ends. The CDR3 spells CASSIARDGSYEQYF. In nucleotides, the CDR3 is TGTGCCAGTAGTATAGCTCGGGACGGCTCCTACGAGCAGTACTTC.

V and J are TRBV9 and TRBJ1-1; D is undetermined. Germline lookup yields CDR1 SGDLS and CDR2 YYNGEE. The CDR3 runs to 14 residues. The V gene lost 0 bases and the J gene lost 3 bases, with 9 bases spanning the gap. This chain's CDR3 is CASSVAGLDTEAFF. CDR3 DNA sequence: TGTGCCAGCAGCGTAGCCGGGCTGGACACTGAAGCTTTCTTT.

The V and J genes are TRBV28 and TRBJ2-3; D unclear. This CDR3 is 13 amino acids long. V was trimmed by 7 bases and J by 3 bases, leaving 11 bases between them. CDR1 and CDR2 (germline): MDHEN, SYDVKM. The CDR3 here is CASNGRSTDTQYF. CDR3 nucleotides: TGTGCCAGCAACGGCAGGTCGACAGATACGCAGTATTTT.

The chain combines TRBV5-1 with TRBJ1-3; perhaps TRBD1 as D (5 bases). The germline V and J ends were trimmed by 4 bases and 2 bases, with 16 bases remaining between them. The CDR3 totals 16 residues. CDR1 and CDR2 from the germline V gene are SGHRS and YFSETQ. The CDR3 here is CASSPGGSGAGNTIYF. The CDR3, as DNA: TGCGCCAGCAGCCCCGGGGGTTCGGGGGCTGGAAACACCATATATTTT.

The chain is built from TRBV9 and TRBJ1-3, with 7 bases lining up with TRBD1. V lost 2 bases to trimming and J lost 0 bases; unmatched junction nucleotides: 5. Germline lookup yields CDR1 SGDLS and CDR2 YYNGEE. The CDR3 is made up of 16 amino acids. The CDR3 here is CASSVFGQASGNTIYF. CDR3 coding DNA: TGTGCCAGCAGCGTCTTCGGACAGGCCTCTGGAAACACCATATATTTT.

The gene calls are TRBV10-3 and TRBJ1-5; no definite D call. Trimming took off 10 bases at V and 6 bases at J, with 19 bases between the two ends. In germline, CDR1 is ENHRY, CDR2 SYGVKD. The CDR3 runs to 14 residues. The CDR3 region is CATEPGSQGQPQHF. In DNA, the CDR3 is TGTGCCACCGAACCCGGGTCCCAAGGTCAGCCCCAGCATTTT.

This clone was seen only once. The chain uses TRBV30 and TRBJ2-1, with TRBD2 identical over 10 bases. The CDR3 has 13 amino acids. Germline V gene lookup returns CDR1 GTSNPN and CDR2 SVGIG (reference sequence). V lost 4 bases and J lost 7; bases outside the gene matches: 4. The CDR3 spells CAWTSGSPNEQFF. CDR3 DNA sequence: TGTGCCTGGACTAGCGGGAGTCCTAATGAGCAGTTCTTC.

This rearrangement joins TRBV7-8 to TRBJ2-5; D possibly corresponds to TRBD2 (6 bases). V lost 5 bases and J 4 bases, leaving 14 bases between the germline ends. The CDR3 has 14 residues. Germline loops: CDR1 SGHVS, CDR2 FQNEAQ. CDR3 loop: CASSATSSGETQYF. DNA for the CDR3: TGTGCCAGCAGCGCGACTAGTAGCGGAGAGACCCAGTACTTC.

The chain couples TRBV9 to TRBJ2-7; D possibly corresponds to TRBD1 (5 bases). The CDR3 has 16 residues. Looked up from germline, CDR1 is SGDLS and CDR2 is YYNGEE. Deletions cut 0 bases from V and 4 bases from J, with 17 bases between. The DNA for the CDR3 is TGTGCCAGCAGCGTAGATGAACAGGCGCGTCGGTACGAGCAGTACTTC. Encoded protein: CASSVDEQARRYEQYF.

The chain couples TRBV9 to TRBJ1-2, with D possibly being TRBD1 (5 bases). V lost 3 bases and J lost 4, with 16 bases in between. Germline CDR1 SGDLS, CDR2 YYNGEE. CDR3 length: 15 residues. CDR3 coding DNA: TGTGCCAGCAGCGCTGGGACCGACCTCTTCTATGGCTACACCTTC. It translates to CASSAGTDLFYGYTF. The full variable domain, completed using reference TRBV9 and TRBJ1-2, is DSGVTQTPKHLITATGQRVTLRCSPRSGDLSVYWYQQSLDQGLQFLIQYYNGEERAKGNILERFSAQQFPDLHSELNLSSLELGDSALYFCASSAGTDLFYGYTFGSGTRLTVV.

The chain employs TRBV5-3 and TRBJ2-3; TRBD2 agrees at 13 bases. TRBV5-3 is an open reading frame whose function is uncertain. The CDR3 sequence is 16 residues long. V shed 4 bases and J 3 bases; nucleotides not matched to a gene: 5. CDR3 sequence reads: CARSPGLAGVTDTQYF. The CDR3 DNA follows: TGTGCCAGAAGCCCCGGACTAGCGGGAGTGACAGATACGCAGTATTTT.

This rearrangement joins TRBV29-1 to TRBJ1-3, with D possibly TRBD1 on 6 matching bases. Germline CDR1 is SQVTM and CDR2 is ANQGSEA. The ends were cut back, 8 bases at V and 3 bases at J, with 26 bases in the middle. This CDR3 is 17 amino acids long. The CDR3 loop is CSIATRDIDGGGNTIYF. The CDR3 nucleotides read TGCAGCATTGCCACCCGGGACATCGACGGGGGTGGAAACACCATATATTTT.

V usage is TRBV2 and J usage is TRBJ2-6; D might be TRBD2 (7 bases). This CDR3 is built from 17 residues. V was shortened by 11 bases and J by 1 base, with 21 bases between the two germline ends. The germline CDR1 and CDR2 sequences are SNHLY and FYNNEI. The chain's CDR3 is CACPGASGKSGANVLTF. CDR3 DNA sequence: TGTGCCTGCCCAGGGGCTAGCGGCAAATCTGGGGCCAACGTCCTGACTTTC.

The chain has TRBV7-6 and TRBJ2-3; the match to TRBD2 covers 12 bases. Looked up from germline, CDR1 is SGHVS and CDR2 is FNYEAQ. The V and J ends lost 1 base and 14 bases, in that order; junction bases with no gene match: 10. CDR3 length equals 15 residues. The chain's CDR3 is CASSLDLLAGGPRYF. In nucleotides, the CDR3 is TGTGCCAGCAGCTTAGATCTTCTAGCGGGAGGGCCTCGGTATTTT.

The chain recombines TRBV19 with TRBJ1-2, with D possibly matching TRBD1 (5 bases). Per the germline V gene, CDR1 is LNHDA and CDR2 is SQIVND (reference sequence). Trimming took 5 bases from V and 6 from J, leaving 10 bases between them. The CDR3 has 12 residues. The CDR3 protein is CASSALGDGYTF. The CDR3 DNA sequence: TGTGCCAGTAGTGCGCTAGGGGATGGCTACACCTTC.